Presented here are 28 T cell receptor beta chains from one specimen sequenced in a study of esophageal squamous cell carcinoma under preoperative chemotherapy. Regarding time point: before preoperative PTX-NDP chemotherapy. TCRdb called the PCR reads again in MiXCR, with one record for every CDR3 protein. The sample lists approximately 30,000 distinct CDR3 sequences, roughly 50% occurring once. The sample was gathered from a patient given preoperative chemotherapy. The receptor source for this set is a human donor with esophageal squamous cell carcinoma. The donor label of this sample is uncertain.

With regard to this clonotype: Sequence at one end of the junction differs from germline and may be a read error. The chain carries TRBV7-6 and TRBJ2-5; either TRBD1 or TRBD2 may fit D (6 bases each). Germline CDR1 SGHVS, CDR2 FNYEAQ. This CDR3 is 19 amino acids long. As DNA, the CDR3 is TGTGCCAGCAGCTTGGATGCGGGCATCGGGGGCGGTGACCAAAAGACCCAGTACTTC. Translated, it gives CASSLDAGIGGGDQKTQYF. The full variable domain, completed using reference TRBV7-6 and TRBJ2-5, is GAGVSQSPRYKVTKRGQDVALRCDPISGHVSLYWYRQALGQGPEFLTYFNYEAQQDKSGLPNDRFSAERPEGSISTLTIQRTEQRDSAMYRCASSLDAGIGGGDQKTQYFGPGTRLLVL.

The V gene is TRBV5-4, the J gene TRBJ2-7; D is uncertain. The CDR3 length is 14 residues. Germline V lookup: CDR1 SGHNT, CDR2 YYREEE (reference sequence). V was cut by 0 bases and J by 6 bases, with 13 bases left in between. CDR3 sequence reads: CASSLAGGSGEQYF. In DNA, the CDR3 is TGTGCCAGCAGCTTGGCCGGTGGATCGGGCGAGCAGTACTTC. The full variable domain, rest sourced from reference TRBV5-4 and TRBJ2-7, is ETGVTQSPTHLIKTRGQQVTLRCSSQSGHNTVSWYQQALGQGPQFIFQYYREEENGRGNFPPRFSGLQFPNYSSELNVNALELDDSALYLCASSLAGGSGEQYFGPGTRLTVT.

Concerning this clonotype itself: The junction departs from the called germline gene at one end, perhaps through a read error. The gene calls are TRBV6-4 and TRBJ2-4; 8 bases are shared with TRBD2. The CDR3 covers 16 residues. Germline CDR1 MRHNA, CDR2 SNTAGT. The CDR3 DNA reads TGTGCCAGCAGCGACTCGGGGGGGAGCGCCACAGACATGCAGTATTTC. This gives the protein CASSDSGGSATDMQYF.

This clonotype was detected only a few times. V usage is TRBV6-5 and J usage is TRBJ2-1; maybe TRBD2 (6 bases). This CDR3 contains 16 residues. The V and J ends lost 0 bases and 5 bases respectively, with 14 bases between them. CDR1 is MNHEY, CDR2 SVGAGI, per germline. The CDR3 spells CASSYSTRGTHNEQFF. CDR3 sequence (DNA): TGTGCCAGCAGTTACTCTACTCGCGGGACCCACAATGAGCAGTTCTTC.

The table lists this clonotype with many counts. Written as DNA, the CDR3 is TGTGCTAGTGGTTCCTACTACGAGCAGTTCTTC. Its protein is CASGSYYEQFF. The chain uses TRBV12-5 and TRBJ2-1, with D unresolved. From germline, CDR1 is LGHNT and CDR2 FRNRAP. This CDR3 region has 11 residues. Trimming shortened V by 4 bases and J by 10 bases, and 8 bases separated the two germline ends. The full variable domain, with the rest looked up from reference TRBV12-5 and TRBJ2-1, is DARVTQTPRHKVTEMGQEVTMRCQPILGHNTVFWYRQTMMQGLELLAYFRNRAPLDDSGMPKDRFSAEMPDATLATLKIQPSEPRDSAVYFCASGSYYEQFFGPGTRLTVL.

The chain uses TRBV7-2 and TRBJ2-5; tentatively, D is TRBD1 or TRBD2 (6 bases each). Trimming removed 10 bases from V and 8 bases from J, with 26 bases in between. Germline V gene lookup returns CDR1 SGHTA and CDR2 FQGNSA. The CDR3 is 15 residues long. The DNA of the CDR3 is TGTGCCACGGGCTCCGGGGGCCAGGCCATAGATACCCAGTACTTC. It encodes CATGSGGQAIDTQYF.

This clonotype was found many times. V is TRBV6-5 and J is TRBJ2-4, with D uncertain. V gave up 1 base and J gave up 13 bases, with 20 bases separating them. Germline CDR1 and CDR2: MNHEY and SVGAGI. CDR3 length: 15 residues. CDR3 bases: TGTGCCAGCAGTTACTTCGCAGGAGCCTACAATGAGCAGTACTTC. It yields the protein CASSYFAGAYNEQYF.

On this clonotype: The junction differs from germline at one of its ends, possibly a read error. V is TRBV12-3 or TRBV12-4 and J is TRBJ2-2; D may correspond to TRBD1 or TRBD2 (5 bases each). The length of the CDR3 is 13 residues. CDR3 in DNA: TGTGCCAGCAGTCCGAGATCAACCGGGACGCTGTATTTT. Translation gives CASSPRSTGTLYF.

V gene TRBV6-1 combines with J gene TRBJ2-3, with unresolved D. The DNA end lines up better with TRBJ2-7; the J call may be wrong. The CDR3 loop spans 15 amino acids. CDR1 and CDR2 from the germline V gene are MNHNS and SASEGT. The CDR3 coding sequence is TGTGCCAGCAGTGAAGCGCCAGGTCCCCCCAAAGAGCAGTACTTC. Its protein product is CASSEAPGPPKEQYF.

Worth noting for this clonotype: Mismatch with germline at one junction end may stem from a read error. The rearrangement joins TRBV7-2 to TRBJ2-4; 7 nucleotides align to TRBD1. Germline loops: CDR1 SGHTA, CDR2 FQGNSA. The CDR3 loop spans 16 amino acids. Here the CDR3 reads CASSPQGLRGKDMQYF. CDR3 nucleotide sequence: TGTGCCAGCAGCCCACAGGGGCTGAGAGGGAAAGATATGCAGTATTTC.

This chain links TRBV7-2 with TRBJ2-4, with D tentatively TRBD2 (6 bases). Trimming shortened V by 3 bases and J by 0 bases, and 15 bases separated the two germline ends. Looked up from germline, CDR1 is SGHTA and CDR2 is FQGNSA. The CDR3 has 17 residues. The CDR3 reads CASSLVPSAVAKNIQYF. The CDR3, as DNA: TGTGCCAGCAGCTTGGTTCCTAGCGCCGTAGCCAAAAACATTCAGTACTTC.

The sample holds a few counts of this clonotype. The chain combines TRBV7-2 with TRBJ2-5; 8 nucleotides match TRBD2. The V and J ends lost 6 bases and 11 bases, in that order; junction bases with no gene match: 23. The CDR3 extends over 17 amino acids. Germline loops: CDR1 SGHTA, CDR2 FQGNSA. The CDR3 DNA reads as TGTGCCAGCAGTCCGGGAGGGGGGGGCGGGGGCCGGGATACGCAGTACTTC. This gives the protein CASSPGGGGGGRDTQYF.

J is TRBJ2-1 and V is TRBV11-2; D is perhaps TRBD1 or TRBD2 (6 bases each). CDR1 is SGHAT, CDR2 FQNNGV, per germline. The V and J ends lost 6 bases and 7 bases respectively, with 16 bases between them. CDR3 length: 14 residues. The CDR3 sequence is CASRQIEGGNEQFF. The CDR3 DNA sequence: TGTGCCAGCAGACAAATCGAAGGGGGGAATGAGCAGTTCTTC.

The rearrangement uses TRBV27 and TRBJ2-6; D unclear. V was pared by 5 bases and J by 2 bases, with 10 bases between. CDR3 size: 15 residues. CDR1 MNHEY and CDR2 SMNVEV come from the germline V gene (reference sequence). CDR3 in amino acids: CASSPSGPGANVLTF. DNA of the CDR3: TGTGCCAGCAGTCCGTCCGGGCCTGGGGCCAACGTCCTGACTTTC.

The chain is built from TRBV7-2 and TRBJ2-3; no clear D gene. The J call may be incorrect, as the DNA end agrees better with TRBJ2-2. There are 12 residues in the CDR3. Germline assignment: CDR1 SGHTA and CDR2 FQGNSA. Written as DNA, the CDR3 is TGTGCCAGCAGCTTAGCACGCAGGGAGCTGTTTTTT. Residues: CASSLARRELFF.

This clonotype was detected ten times or more. The V and J genes are TRBV12-3 or TRBV12-4 and TRBJ2-2; 9 bases are a match to TRBD2. Germline trimming cut 0 bases from V and 0 bases from J; bases unmatched to any gene: 8. The CDR3 is 19 amino acids. CDR3 nucleotides: TGTGCCAGCAGTTTAGCGTCCCTTAGCGGGGGAGCGAACACCGGGGAGCTGTTTTTT. It specifies CASSLASLSGGANTGELFF.

This clonotype has only a few counts. The V call is TRBV6-5, the J call TRBJ2-3; 9 bases are a match to TRBD2. The V gene end was trimmed by 0 bases and the J gene end by 0 bases; junction bases not matched to a gene: 1. Germline CDR1 is MNHEY and CDR2 is SVGAGI. The CDR3 loop spans 16 amino acids. Here the CDR3 reads CASSYSAGGSTDTQYF. In nucleotides, the CDR3 is TGTGCCAGCAGTTACTCCGCGGGAGGGAGCACAGATACGCAGTATTTT.

The chain is built from TRBV7-2 and TRBJ1-4, with 12 bases fitting TRBD1. The CDR3 contains 15 residues. The V and J ends lost 5 bases and 7 bases, in that order; junction bases with no gene match: 5. The V gene's germline CDR1 is SGHTA and CDR2 FQGNSA. CDR3: CASSRDRGQGEKLFF. CDR3 nucleotide sequence: TGTGCCAGCAGCAGGGACAGGGGGCAAGGTGAAAAACTGTTTTTT.

This clonotype was recorded at least ten times. The chain recombines TRBV27 with TRBJ2-1; D may be TRBD2 (6 bases). This CDR3 is 16 amino acids long. With 5 bases removed from V and 10 bases from J, the gap between germline ends came to 24 bases. Germline loops: CDR1 MNHEY, CDR2 SMNVEV (reference sequence). The CDR3 loop is CASSRGGGTFRREQFF. CDR3 sequence (DNA): TGTGCCAGCAGTAGGGGTGGGGGGACTTTCCGTCGCGAGCAGTTCTTC.

Comment on this clonotype: A junction end diverges from the germline sequence, so it may reflect a read error. The chain's CDR3 is CAGSFGQDPDTQYF. The CDR3 region has the DNA TGTGCCGGCAGCTTCGGGCAGGACCCAGATACCCAGTATTTT. V gene TRBV7-9 combines with J gene TRBJ2-3; D is unresolved. The CDR3 contains 14 residues. Germline CDR1 and CDR2: SEHNR and FQNEAQ (reference sequence).

The gene calls are TRBV6-1 and TRBJ2-1; D not resolved. The CDR3 is made up of 14 amino acids. Looked up from germline, CDR1 is MNHNS and CDR2 is SASEGT. V shed 6 bases and J shed 3 bases, with 12 bases lying between them. This chain's CDR3 is CASSPSPDYNEQFF. CDR3 DNA sequence: TGTGCCAGCAGCCCCTCGCCGGACTACAATGAGCAGTTCTTC.

The DNA of the CDR3 is TGTGCCAGCATCACATGGCCGACAGGCGCCATTCAGCCCCAGCATTTT. Protein product: CASITWPTGAIQPQHF. The chain employs TRBV7-2 and TRBJ1-5; D may be TRBD1 (6 bases). CDR1 SGHTA and CDR2 FQGNSA come from the germline V gene. The CDR3 spans 16 residues. V was trimmed by 7 bases and J by 6 bases, leaving 22 bases between them.

The V and J genes are TRBV7-2 and TRBJ2-5; D may be TRBD1 or TRBD2 (5 bases each). The germline CDR1 and CDR2 sequences are SGHTA and FQGNSA. Trimming removed 5 bases from V and 6 bases from J, with 16 bases in between. The CDR3 is 14 residues long. CDR3 DNA: TGTGCCAGCAGCGGGGGACGAGCCAAAAAGACCCAGTACTTC. It specifies CASSGGRAKKTQYF.

This clonotype was counted between two and nine times. One base away lies a much larger clone, so this may be a sequencing read error. The gene calls are TRBV6-2 or TRBV6-3 and TRBJ2-1; TRBD2 matches 11 bases. This CDR3 is 15 amino acids long. Germline V lookup: CDR1 MNHEY, CDR2 SVGEGT. The ends lost 5 bases at V and 13 bases at J; junction bases unmatched: 13. The CDR3 DNA sequence: TGTGCCAGCAGTCCCCATACTAGCGGGAGTGAGACCCAGTTCTTC. Translating gives CASSPHTSGSETQFF.

The gene calls are TRBV6-1 and TRBJ1-1; 7 nucleotides agree with TRBD1. Trimming cost V 4 bases and J 5 bases; bases outside gene matches: 13. Per germline, CDR1 MNHNS and CDR2 SASEGT. CDR3 length equals 16 residues. CDR3 residues: CASSGARDRVGTEAFF. CDR3 in DNA: TGTGCCAGCAGTGGAGCGCGAGACAGGGTTGGAACTGAAGCTTTCTTT.

In its sample, this clonotype was seen a few times. The chain combines TRBV7-6 with TRBJ2-5; 7 bases line up with TRBD2. Germline trimming cut 0 bases from V and 13 bases from J; bases unmatched to any gene: 14. Germline lookup yields CDR1 SGHVS and CDR2 FNYEAQ. This CDR3 has 15 residues. CDR3 region: CASSLARGTTQALYF. Written as DNA, the CDR3 is TGTGCCAGCAGCTTAGCGCGGGGGACTACCCAGGCGCTGTACTTC.

As to this clonotype: This may arise from a read error, as a much more abundant clone is one base away. The rearrangement uses TRBV11-2 and TRBJ2-4; TRBD1 aligns across 9 bases. The better agreement between TRBJ2-1 and the DNA end casts doubt on the J call. Germline CDR1 is SGHAT and CDR2 is FQNNGV. This CDR3 is 15 amino acids long. This chain's CDR3 is CASSVTGGNGETQFF. The CDR3 bases are TGTGCCAGCAGCGTTACAGGGGGCAACGGGGAGACCCAGTTCTTC.

The CDR3 reads CASSYSGGLDTEAFF. The CDR3 DNA reads TGTGCCAGCAGTTACTCTGGGGGGTTGGATACTGAAGCTTTCTTT. The V call is TRBV6-5, the J call TRBJ1-1, with D perhaps TRBD1 (5 bases). The CDR3 runs to 15 residues. Trimming stripped 0 bases from V and 5 bases from J, with 13 bases between. Per germline, CDR1 MNHEY and CDR2 SVGAGI.